This passage covers 4 T cell receptor beta chains from one sample sequenced in a study of T cells in Graves' hyperthyroidism and ophthalmopathy. RNA transcripts served as the template for amplifying TCR beta CDR3 regions. During a first-round RT-PCR of the TCR CDR3, the HTBI primer set was used. TCRdb recomputed calls from the multiplex PCR reads with MiXCR, one row per CDR3 protein. The sample has about 300,000 distinct CDR3 sequences; about an eighth are singletons. The sequencing sample was made of blood. The receptors come from a woman between 25 and 40 years old with Graves' hyperthyroidism that later progressed to Graves' ophthalmopathy.

This clonotype was found many times. The chain is built from TRBV11-1 and TRBJ2-7, with 8 positions matching TRBD2. Trimming at V came to 3 bases and at J to 4 bases, leaving 11 bases not matched to a gene. Germline V gene lookup returns CDR1 SGHAT and CDR2 FQDESV (reference sequence). This CDR3 contains 16 residues. This chain's CDR3 is CASSFPDRGGEYEQYF. The CDR3 DNA follows: TGTGCCAGCAGCTTCCCAGACCGGGGGGGAGAATACGAGCAGTACTTC.

This clonotype was observed many times. The chain employs TRBV10-2 and TRBJ2-7; possibly TRBD2 for D (5 bases). CDR3 size: 14 residues. The germline V gene encodes CDR1 WSHSY and CDR2 SAAADI. With 2 bases removed from V and 5 bases from J, the gap between germline ends came to 13 bases. Here the CDR3 DNA reads TGCGCCAGCAGTGAGGGGCGGACTCGGAACGAGCAGTACTTC. Amino acid sequence: CASSEGRTRNEQYF.

The rearrangement uses TRBV7-9 and TRBJ2-4; the match to TRBD1 covers 11 bases. Trimming cost V 1 base and J 2 bases; bases outside gene matches: 10. CDR1 SEHNR and CDR2 FQNEAQ come from the germline V gene (reference sequence). The CDR3 loop spans 19 amino acids. The CDR3 spells CASSLGTGGAGSSKNIQYF. The CDR3, as DNA: TGTGCCAGCAGCTTAGGGACAGGGGGCGCCGGCTCGTCCAAAAACATTCAGTACTTC.

The table lists this clonotype with a few counts. This chain connects TRBV4-3 to TRBJ1-4; tentatively, D is TRBD1 (5 bases). Trimming removed 4 bases from V and 4 bases from J, with 13 bases in between. This CDR3 is 15 amino acids long. CDR1 LGHNA and CDR2 YSLEER come from the germline V gene. The CDR3 DNA follows: TGCGCCAGCAGCCCCGGGAGGGGCGTTAATGAAAAACTGTTTTTT. Encoded protein: CASSPGRGVNEKLFF.